This entry features one T cell receptor (beta chain) sequence. Its target is not known. In the PCR, 60 Vbeta and 13 Jbeta primers were used. Profiling relied on immunoSEQ multiplex PCR, and the TCRdb table lists in-frame clones only, not all of them. The sample consists of approximately 130,000 clones, around 84% of them appearing once. When sampled, the donors appeared nominally healthy, though they likely had unrecorded immune exposures. The CDR3 has 14 residues. Trimming cost V 6 bases and J 1 base; bases outside gene matches: 6. CDR1 and CDR2 from the germline V gene are MNHEY and SVGAGI. This entry comes from a study of cytomegalovirus exposure and HLA in healthy donors. Whole-study results and caveats: CMV serostatus was the sole immune exposure data available. Likely technical artifact: a cluster of highly shared sequence variants.

What was sequenced was PBMCs. This clonotype was sampled from a woman in her thirties or forties in good health and CMV-seronegative. The rearrangement joins TRBV6-5 to TRBJ2-7, with 7 positions matching TRBD1. For the CDR3, the DNA is TGTGCCAGCAGCCGCCACAGGGGATCCTACGAGCAGTACTTC. Protein product: CASSRHRGSYEQYF.